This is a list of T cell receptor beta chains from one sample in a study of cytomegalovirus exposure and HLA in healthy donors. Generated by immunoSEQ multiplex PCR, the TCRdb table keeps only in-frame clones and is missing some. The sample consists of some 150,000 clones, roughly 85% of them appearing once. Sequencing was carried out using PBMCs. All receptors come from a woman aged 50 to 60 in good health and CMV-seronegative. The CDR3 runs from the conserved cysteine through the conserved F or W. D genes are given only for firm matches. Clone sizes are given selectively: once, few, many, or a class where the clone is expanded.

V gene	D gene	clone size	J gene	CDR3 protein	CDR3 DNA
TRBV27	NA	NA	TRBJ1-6	CASSNRNVSPLHF	TGTGCCAGCAGTAACAGGAACGTCTCACCCCTCCACTTT
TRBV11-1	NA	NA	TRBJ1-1	CASSFPRGGREAFF	TGTGCCAGCAGCTTTCCCCGGGGGGGCAGAGAAGCTTTCTTT
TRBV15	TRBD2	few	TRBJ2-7	CATSRDLSASGSKDKVYEQYF	TGTGCCACCAGCAGAGATCTTTCGGCTAGCGGGAGTAAGGATAAAGTCTACGAGCAGTACTTC
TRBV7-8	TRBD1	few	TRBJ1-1	CASSLDRGLTEAFF	TGTGCCAGCAGCTTAGACAGGGGCCTCACTGAAGCTTTCTTT
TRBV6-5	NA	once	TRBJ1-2	CASSYGPEIYGYTF	TGTGCCAGCAGTTACGGGCCAGAGATCTATGGCTACACCTTC
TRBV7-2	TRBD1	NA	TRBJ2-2	CASSWGTGFGELFF	TGTGCCAGCAGCTGGGGGACAGGGTTTGGGGAGCTGTTTTTT
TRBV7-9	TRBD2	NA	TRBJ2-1	CASSFPSRLAPLGNEQFF	TGTGCCAGCAGCTTTCCGTCGAGACTAGCTCCTTTGGGCAATGAGCAGTTCTTC
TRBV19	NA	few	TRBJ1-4	CASNNEREDEKLFF	TGTGCCAGTAACAATGAACGCGAGGATGAAAAACTGTTTTTT
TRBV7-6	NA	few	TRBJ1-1	CASSLAGVNTEAFF	TGTGCCAGCAGCTTAGCCGGGGTGAACACTGAAGCTTTCTTT
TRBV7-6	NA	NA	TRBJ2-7	CASSRGQVYEQYF	TGTGCCAGCAGCAGGGGCCAGGTCTACGAGCAGTACTTC
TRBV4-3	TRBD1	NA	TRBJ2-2	CASRQGENTGELFF	TGCGCCAGCAGGCAGGGGGAGAACACCGGGGAGCTGTTTTTT
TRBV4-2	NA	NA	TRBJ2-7	CASSHGSSYEQYF	TGTGCCAGCAGCCATGGGAGCTCCTACGAGCAGTACTTC
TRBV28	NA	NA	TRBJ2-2	CASSSGGTGELFF	TGTGCCAGCAGTTCCGGAGGGACCGGGGAGCTGTTTTTT
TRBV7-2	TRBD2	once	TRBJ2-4	CASSPGLANIQYF	TGTGCCAGCAGCCCAGGACTAGCAAACATTCAGTACTTC
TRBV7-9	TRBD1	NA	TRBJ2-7	CASSSRQGAGYEQYF	TGTGCCAGCAGCTCCAGACAGGGGGCTGGCTACGAGCAGTACTTC
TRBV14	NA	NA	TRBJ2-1	CASSQSESEQFF	TGTGCCAGCAGCCAATCCGAGAGCGAGCAGTTCTTC
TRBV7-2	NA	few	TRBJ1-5	CASSLWAGVDQPQHF	TGTGCCAGCAGCTTATGGGCAGGGGTTGATCAGCCCCAGCATTTT
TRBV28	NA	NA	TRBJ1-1	CASSFVPGWRDTEAFF	TGTGCCAGCAGTTTCGTCCCAGGGTGGAGGGACACTGAAGCTTTCTTT
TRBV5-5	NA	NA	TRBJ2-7	CASRPMDFSYEQYF	TGTGCCAGCAGGCCGATGGACTTTTCCTACGAGCAGTACTTC
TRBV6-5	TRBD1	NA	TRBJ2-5	CASSFDRGISGIQYF	TGTGCCAGCAGTTTTGACAGGGGTATATCAGGGATCCAGTACTTC
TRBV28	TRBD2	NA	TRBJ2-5	CASRRRGLPGLAVRSTQYF	TGTGCCAGCAGACGTAGAGGCTTGCCGGGACTAGCGGTGCGGAGTACCCAGTACTTC
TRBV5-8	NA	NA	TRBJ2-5	CASSIIYQETQYF	TGTGCCAGCAGCATAATATACCAAGAGACCCAGTACTTC
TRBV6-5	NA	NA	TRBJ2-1	CASSYFTGYNEQFF	TGTGCCAGCAGTTACTTCACAGGATACAATGAGCAGTTCTTC
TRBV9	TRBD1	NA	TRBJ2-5	CASSRGQHQETQYF	TGTGCCAGCAGCCGGGGACAGCACCAAGAGACCCAGTACTTC
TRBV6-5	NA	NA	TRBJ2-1	CASRRGDNEQFF	TGTGCCAGCAGAAGGGGCGACAATGAGCAGTTCTTC